Listed below are T cell receptor beta chains from one sample, sequenced in a study of T cell responses to AZD1222 COVID-19 vaccine. TCRdb's copy holds only in-frame clones and misses some; the assay was immunoSEQ multiplex PCR. Among under 130,000 clones listed, just under 95% were seen once. The sequenced sample was peripheral blood, obtained on day 0 of AZD1222 vaccination. These TCRs come from an adult in good health. CDR3s include the opening cysteine and the closing phenylalanine or tryptophan. A D gene is named only where the DNA matches it firmly. Clone sizes are given selectively: once, few, many, or a class where the clone is expanded.

cdr3_nt cdr3_aa clone_size j_call d_call v_call
TGCACCAGCAGCCAAGGGGCAGGAACTAGCACAGATACGCAGTATTTT CTSSQGAGTSTDTQYF - TRBJ2-3 - TRBV1
TGTGCCAGCAGCTTTGCCGAAGGGGGCACTGGAAACACCATATATTTT CASSFAEGGTGNTIYF - TRBJ1-3 TRBD1 TRBV7-8
TGTGCCAGCAGCCTCAGCTACGTGGACGAAAAACTGTTTTTT CASSLSYVDEKLFF once TRBJ1-4 - TRBV14
TGCGCCAGCAGCTCGGAGACAGGGGGCTGGTATGGCTACACCTTC CASSSETGGWYGYTF - TRBJ1-2 TRBD1 TRBV5-1
TGTGCCAGCAGCTCCACCCGGACAGTCCTAAACACCATATATTTT CASSSTRTVLNTIYF - TRBJ1-3 - TRBV7-8
TGTGCCAGTAGTATGTTGGGGGGAATGAGCAATCAGCCCCAGCATTTT CASSMLGGMSNQPQHF - TRBJ1-5 - TRBV19
TGTGCCAGCCACCAGGGACGTATGTTGGAGCAGTACTTC CASHQGRMLEQYF - TRBJ2-7 - TRBV18
TGCGCCAGCAGCCAAGATCGCCGCCCTACCTTC CASSQDRRPTF once TRBJ1-2 - TRBV4-1
TGTGCCAGCAGTGACTTTAGGACAGATTTGAACACTGAAGCTTTCTTT CASSDFRTDLNTEAFF few TRBJ1-1 - TRBV25-1
TGTGCCAGCCCCCTCTGCTATTCACCCCTCCACTTT CASPLCYSPLHF - TRBJ1-6 - TRBV9
TGTGCCAGCAGCCAAGATGCGGGGACAGGGAATGTTGACACCATATATTTT CASSQDAGTGNVDTIYF - TRBJ1-3 TRBD1 TRBV4-2
TGTGCCAGCAGTTTCGGTCCCGCAGAAAAACTGTTTTTT CASSFGPAEKLFF once TRBJ1-4 - TRBV12-3/TRBV12-4
TGTGCCAGTAGGGAATATGGGAACACTGAAGCTTTCTTT CASREYGNTEAFF - TRBJ1-1 - TRBV19
TGCGCCAGCAGTAAATTAGGGGTCCCCTACGAGCAGTACTTC CASSKLGVPYEQYF - TRBJ2-7 - TRBV10-1
TGTGCTAGTGGACTGCAGGGTGCTGGAAACACCATATATTTT CASGLQGAGNTIYF - TRBJ1-3 - TRBV12-5